The present entry profiles one T cell receptor beta chain with its context. The time point denotes: blood 4 weeks post-SBRT, at nephrectomy. Treatment noted: 15 Gy SBRT to primary tumor, nephrectomy 4 weeks later. The sample is drawn from a study of radiation and T cells in renal cell carcinoma. The method was immunoSEQ multiplex PCR; TCRdb's version includes in-frame clones alone and lacks a portion of them. The table lists around 100,000 clones, 84% of them singletons. The CDR3 contains 14 residues. Trimming stripped 4 bases from V and 3 bases from J, with 10 bases between. In germline, CDR1 is SEHNR, CDR2 FQNEAQ (reference sequence).

The V gene is TRBV7-9, the J gene TRBJ1-5; weak D call: TRBD1 (5 bases). The TCR was taken from a man between 60 and 75 years old with renal cell carcinoma. The sequences come from blood, collected from a patient whose treatment included radiotherapy and nephrectomy. CDR3 DNA: TGTGCCAGCAGCTCGGCAGGGTCCAATCAGCCCCAGCATTTT. Protein product: CASSSAGSNQPQHF.